This T cell receptor beta chain appears in the sequencing data of a study of coeliac disease. This clone came up a few times. Profiling relied on immunoSEQ multiplex PCR, and the TCRdb table lists in-frame clones only, not all of them. The table lists roughly 6,600 clones, roughly 63% of them singletons. J was trimmed by 10 bases and V by 1 base; bases with no gene match: 10. The CDR3 is 16 amino acids. From germline, CDR1 is SGHTA and CDR2 FQGNSA. The rearrangement links TRBV7-2 to TRBJ1-4; 9 nucleotides align to TRBD1. The sample consisted of lamina propria lymphocytes from the gut. This clonotype was obtained from a woman between 55 and 75 years old with active celiac disease. CDR3 amino acids: CASSLGLWDRDSKLFF. The CDR3 DNA is TGTGCCAGCAGCTTAGGGTTATGGGACAGGGATTCAAAACTGTTTTTT.